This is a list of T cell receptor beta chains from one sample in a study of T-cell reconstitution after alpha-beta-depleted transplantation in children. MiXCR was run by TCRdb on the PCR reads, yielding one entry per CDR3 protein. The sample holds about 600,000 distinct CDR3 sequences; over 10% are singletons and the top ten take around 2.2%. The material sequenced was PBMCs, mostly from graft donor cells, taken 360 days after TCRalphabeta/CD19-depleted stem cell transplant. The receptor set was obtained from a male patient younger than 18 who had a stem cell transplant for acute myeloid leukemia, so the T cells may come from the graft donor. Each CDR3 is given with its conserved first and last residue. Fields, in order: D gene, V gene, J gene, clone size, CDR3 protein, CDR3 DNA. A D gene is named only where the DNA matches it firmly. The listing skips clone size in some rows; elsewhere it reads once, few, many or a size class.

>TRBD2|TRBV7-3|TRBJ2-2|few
CASSLVREGDTGELFF
TGTGCCAGCAGCTTAGTGAGGGAGGGCGACACCGGGGAGCTGTTTTTT
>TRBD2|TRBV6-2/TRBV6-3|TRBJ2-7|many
CASSYLAGIYEQYF
TGTGCCAGCAGTTACTTAGCGGGAATTTACGAGCAGTACTTC
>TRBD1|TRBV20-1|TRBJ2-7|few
CSAPLPGTGVSYEQYF
TGCAGTGCCCCTCTCCCGGGGACAGGGGTCTCCTACGAGCAGTACTTC
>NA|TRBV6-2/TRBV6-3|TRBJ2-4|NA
CASSYSASAGPYF
TGTGCCAGCAGTTACTCGGCGAGCGCAGGTCCGTACTTC
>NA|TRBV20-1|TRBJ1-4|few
CSGQRGTNEKLFF
TGCAGTGGTCAAAGGGGTACTAATGAAAAACTGTTTTTT
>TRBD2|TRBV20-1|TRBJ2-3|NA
CSARPLGGDTQYF
TGCAGTGCTAGACCGCTGGGGGGGGATACGCAGTATTTT
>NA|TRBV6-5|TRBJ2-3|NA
CASSYSGGPTDTQYF
TGTGCCAGCAGTTACTCAGGGGGACCCACAGATACGCAGTATTTT
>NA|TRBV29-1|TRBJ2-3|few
CSVLLPRRTDTQYF
TGCAGCGTTCTTCTCCCCCGACGCACAGATACGCAGTATTTT
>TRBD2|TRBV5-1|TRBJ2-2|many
CASSSGLAGVRNTGELFF
TGCGCCAGCAGCTCAGGACTAGCGGGGGTCAGGAACACCGGGGAGCTGTTTTTT
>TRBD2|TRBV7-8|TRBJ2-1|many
CASSPTTSGSSYNEQFF
TGTGCCAGCAGCCCGACCACTAGCGGGAGCTCCTACAATGAGCAGTTCTTC
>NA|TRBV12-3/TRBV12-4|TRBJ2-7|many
CASSFGGWGVSYEQYF
TGTGCCAGCAGTTTTGGTGGGTGGGGAGTGAGCTACGAGCAGTACTTC
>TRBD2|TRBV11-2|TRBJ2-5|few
CASSLGGSGAQETQYF
TGTGCCAGCAGCTTAGGTGGTAGCGGGGCTCAAGAGACCCAGTACTTC
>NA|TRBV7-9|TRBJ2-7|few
CASSLLTGTYEQYF
TGTGCCAGCAGCTTACTAACTGGGACCTACGAGCAGTACTTC
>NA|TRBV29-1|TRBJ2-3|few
CSVDVAPTTDTQYF
TGCAGCGTTGATGTGGCGCCCACCACAGATACGCAGTATTTT
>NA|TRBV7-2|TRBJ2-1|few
CASSRIAVRIGEQFF
TGTGCCAGCAGTCGAATAGCGGTACGGATCGGTGAGCAGTTCTTC
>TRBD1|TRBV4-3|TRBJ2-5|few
CASSQVGSRGSETQYF
TGCGCCAGCAGCCAAGTAGGGTCCAGGGGGTCGGAGACCCAGTACTTC
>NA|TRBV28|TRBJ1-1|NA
CASSFSYTEAFF
TGTGCCAGCAGTTTCAGTTACACTGAAGCTTTCTTT
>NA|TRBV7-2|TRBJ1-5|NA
CASSLAGGPNQPQHF
TGTGCCAGCAGCTTAGCGGGGGGGCCTAATCAGCCCCAGCATTTT
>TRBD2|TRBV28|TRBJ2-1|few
CASIRLLAGYNEQFF
TGTGCCAGCATTAGGCTGCTAGCGGGTTACAATGAGCAGTTCTTC
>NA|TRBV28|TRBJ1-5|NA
CASREAGKGQPQHF
TGTGCCAGCAGGGAAGCAGGGAAGGGTCAGCCCCAGCATTTT
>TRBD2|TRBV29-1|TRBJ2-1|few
CSVGASGLSSYNEQFF
TGCAGCGTTGGGGCTAGCGGCCTTAGCTCCTACAATGAGCAGTTCTTC
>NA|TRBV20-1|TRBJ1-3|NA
CSASDTGYSGNTIYF
TGCAGTGCTAGCGACACAGGTTACTCTGGAAACACCATATATTTT
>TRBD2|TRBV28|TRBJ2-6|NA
CASSLGGRAYGANVLTF
TGTGCCAGCAGTTTAGGGGGGAGGGCCTATGGGGCCAACGTCCTGACTTTC
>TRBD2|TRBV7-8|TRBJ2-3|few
CASSPGTSGIVHTQYF
TGTGCCAGCAGCCCCGGGACTAGCGGGATAGTACATACGCAGTATTTT
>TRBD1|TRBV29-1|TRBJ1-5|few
CSVAGGELGSNQPQHF
TGCAGCGTTGCAGGGGGGGAGCTTGGTAGCAATCAGCCCCAGCATTTT
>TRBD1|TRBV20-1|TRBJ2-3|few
CSASLDRGPDTQYF
TGCAGTGCTAGCCTCGACAGGGGCCCAGATACGCAGTATTTT
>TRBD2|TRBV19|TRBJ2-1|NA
CASSIGLAGWLQGEQFF
TGTGCCAGTAGTATTGGGCTAGCGGGATGGCTTCAGGGTGAGCAGTTCTTC
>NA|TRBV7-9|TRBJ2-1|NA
CASSLVQRSYNEQFF
TGTGCCAGCAGCTTAGTCCAGCGGAGCTACAATGAGCAGTTCTTC
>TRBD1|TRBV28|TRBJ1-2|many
CASSWDRGGGYTF
TGTGCCAGCAGTTGGGACAGGGGAGGTGGCTACACCTTC
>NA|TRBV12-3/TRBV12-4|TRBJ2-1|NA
CASRRDFRGRQFF
TGTGCCAGCAGGAGGGACTTCCGGGGGAGACAGTTCTTC
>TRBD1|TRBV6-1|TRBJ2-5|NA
CASSSTGTGHQETQYF
TGTGCCAGCAGTAGTACCGGGACAGGCCATCAAGAGACCCAGTACTTC
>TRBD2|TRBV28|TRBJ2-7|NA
CASRPTSPVYEQYF
TGTGCCAGCAGACCGACTAGCCCTGTGTACGAGCAGTACTTC
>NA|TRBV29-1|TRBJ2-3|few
CSAAGGNRDTQYF
TGCAGCGCCGCTGGGGGCAATCGAGATACGCAGTATTTT
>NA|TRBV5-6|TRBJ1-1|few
CASSLPSRTENEAFF
TGTGCCAGCAGCTTGCCCTCTCGGACAGAGAATGAAGCTTTCTTT
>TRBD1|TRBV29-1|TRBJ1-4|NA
CSAAGDRGTNEKLFF
TGCAGCGCCGCCGGGGACAGAGGGACTAATGAAAAACTGTTTTTT
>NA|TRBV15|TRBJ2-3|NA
CATSRDPEGSHTDTQYF
TGTGCCACCAGCAGAGATCCGGAGGGGAGTCACACAGATACGCAGTATTTT